These 17 T cell receptor beta chains were all obtained from the same sample, sequenced in a study of sequential checkpoint blockade in melanoma. Sequencing used immunoSEQ multiplex PCR; TCRdb keeps in-frame clones, though not all of them. The sample gives around 30,000 clones, 86% of which show up once; about a fifth is in the top ten. Treatment meaning: randomized to nivolumab then ipilimumab (arm A) or the reverse (arm B). The sequences come from CD8+ T cells sorted from blood (inferred from file names), collected from a patient given nivolumab and ipilimumab in sequence. These receptors came from a human donor with melanoma.

The chain has TRBV10-2 and TRBJ2-3; TRBD2 agrees at 12 bases. Trimming cost V 7 bases and J 4 bases; bases outside gene matches: 9. Germline loops: CDR1 WSHSY, CDR2 SAAADI. The CDR3 length is 16 residues. The CDR3 DNA is TGCGCCAGCATCGCTAGCGGGGGGGCCTCGGCAGATACGCAGTATTTT. Its translation: CASIASGGASADTQYF.

This chain joins TRBV6-1 and TRBJ2-7; 8 bases line up with TRBD2. After removal of 11 bases from V and 1 base from J, the junction contained 7 bases not matched to a gene. This CDR3 contains 13 residues. CDR1 is MNHNS, CDR2 SASEGT, per germline. The CDR3 region is CASRASGSYEQYF. The CDR3 DNA reads as TGTGCCTCAAGGGCTAGCGGGTCCTACGAGCAGTACTTC.

The V gene is TRBV6-5, the J gene TRBJ1-6; perhaps TRBD1 as D (5 bases). CDR3 length equals 15 residues. Germline V CDR1 and CDR2: MNHEY, SVGAGI. V gave up 2 bases and J gave up 6 bases, with 11 bases separating them. The CDR3 loop reads CASSYQGEVNSPLHF. The CDR3 nucleotides read TGTGCCAGCAGTTACCAAGGGGAGGTTAATTCACCCCTCCACTTT.

The V and J genes are TRBV15 and TRBJ2-3, with a weak D call TRBD2 (5 bases). CDR3 length: 15 amino acids. Germline V gene data show CDR1 as LNHNV and CDR2 as YYDKDF (reference sequence). The V end lost 0 bases, the J end lost 7 bases, and 14 bases lay between the germline ends. The CDR3 sequence is CATSRDSEDGHTQYF. The CDR3 bases are TGTGCCACCAGCAGAGATAGCGAGGACGGTCATACGCAGTATTTT.

The chain combines TRBV6-5 with TRBJ2-7; TRBD1 agrees at 7 bases. The length of the CDR3 is 14 residues. The trim removed 6 bases at V and 2 bases at J, leaving 7 bases unmatched. Germline CDR1 and CDR2: MNHEY and SVGAGI. In nucleotides, the CDR3 is TGTGCCAGCAGCCCAATCGGGACAGCCTACGAGCAGTACTTC. Residues: CASSPIGTAYEQYF.

This clone was seen more than once but under ten times. The chain is built from TRBV5-1 and TRBJ2-5; D may be TRBD2 (6 bases). Germline CDR1 is SGHRS and CDR2 is YFSETQ. This CDR3 spans 15 amino acids. Trimming took off 2 bases at V and 9 bases at J, with 20 bases between the two ends. In nucleotides, the CDR3 is TGCGCCAGCAGCTTTTCGACTAGTGCCGGGGAATCCCAGTACTTC. This translates into CASSFSTSAGESQYF.

V usage is TRBV4-3 and J usage is TRBJ1-3; no clear D gene. Looked up from germline, CDR1 is LGHNA and CDR2 is YSLEER. V gave up 4 bases and J gave up 4 bases, with 14 bases separating them. This CDR3 region has 15 residues. The CDR3: CASSPRSRGGNTIYF. CDR3 in DNA: TGCGCCAGCAGCCCACGTTCACGGGGAGGAAACACCATATATTTT.

This chain links TRBV6-4 with TRBJ2-2, with 7 bases identical to TRBD1. With 6 bases clipped from V and 1 base from J, the junction kept 11 bases outside the gene matches. Germline CDR1 and CDR2: MRHNA and SNTAGT. The CDR3 has 17 residues. For the CDR3, the DNA is TGTGCCAGCAGGAAAACCTTGACAGGGAGGAACACCGGGGAGCTGTTTTTT. Residues: CASRKTLTGRNTGELFF.

This chain uses TRBV27 with TRBJ2-7; 7 bases are shared with TRBD2. Germline loops: CDR1 MNHEY, CDR2 SMNVEV (reference sequence). This CDR3 contains 16 residues. V lost 2 bases, J lost 2 bases, and 9 bases stayed unmatched. The CDR3 loop is CASSLLAAPSPYEQYF. CDR3 coding DNA: TGTGCCAGCAGTTTACTAGCGGCCCCAAGCCCCTACGAGCAGTACTTC.

V and J are TRBV28 and TRBJ2-1; 8 nucleotides align to TRBD1. The V gene end was trimmed by 7 bases and the J gene end by 3 bases; junction bases not matched to a gene: 8. The CDR3 is made up of 15 amino acids. Germline V gene sequence: CDR1 MDHEN, CDR2 SYDVKM. CDR3 residues: CASKRWTGNYNEQFF. CDR3 in DNA: TGTGCCAGCAAACGATGGACAGGGAACTACAATGAGCAGTTCTTC.

CDR3 loop: CASSYVAGVSGELFF. DNA of the CDR3: TGTGCCAGCAGTTACGTAGCGGGAGTCTCCGGGGAGCTGTTTTTT. V usage is TRBV6-5 and J usage is TRBJ2-2; 9 nucleotides align to TRBD2. J lost 6 bases, V lost 2 bases, and 4 bases had no gene match. Germline CDR1 and CDR2: MNHEY and SVGAGI. This CDR3 comprises 15 residues.

This clone was observed a handful of times. The chain combines TRBV7-9 with TRBJ2-7; possible D gene TRBD2, 5 bases. V was shortened by 6 bases and J by 6 bases, with 12 bases between the two germline ends. Germline-derived CDR1 and CDR2 are SEHNR and FQNEAQ (reference sequence). The CDR3 sequence is 12 residues long. The CDR3 region has the DNA TGTGCCAGCAGACTAACGGGGTCCGAGCAGTACTTC. Translation: CASRLTGSEQYF.

This rearrangement joins TRBV9 to TRBJ2-7, with 7 nucleotides matching TRBD1. The CDR3 totals 12 residues. The germline V gene has CDR1 SGDLS and CDR2 YYNGEE. Trimming at V came to 3 bases and at J to 4 bases, leaving 1 base not matched to a gene. In nucleotides, the CDR3 is TGTGCCAGCAGCGGACAGGGATACGAGCAGTACTTC. This encodes CASSGQGYEQYF.

V and J are TRBV4-3 and TRBJ1-1, with D unresolved. Trimming took off 0 bases at V and 4 bases at J, with 9 bases between the two ends. The CDR3 is 14 residues long. The germline V gene has CDR1 LGHNA and CDR2 YSLEER. The CDR3 here is CASSQEEEGTEAFF. The CDR3 region has the DNA TGCGCCAGCAGCCAAGAGGAAGAGGGCACTGAAGCTTTCTTT.

CDR3 coding DNA: TGTGCCAGCAGCTTCGACAGGGTTCCTCCCTATGGCTACACCTTC. Its translation: CASSFDRVPPYGYTF. The chain uses TRBV5-5 and TRBJ1-2; 7 bases map to TRBD1. The CDR3 has 15 amino acids. Germline V gene data show CDR1 as SGHKS and CDR2 as YYEKEE (reference sequence). V shed 2 bases, J shed 4 bases, and the junction held 8 bases outside the gene matches.

The rearrangement uses TRBV29-1 and TRBJ2-7; 7 nucleotides match TRBD1. V trimming: 6 bases; J trimming: 0 bases; junction bases outside the gene matches: 8. Per the germline V gene, CDR1 is SQVTM and CDR2 is ANQGSEA. The CDR3 covers 14 residues. The CDR3 DNA sequence: TGCAGCGTAGGGGACAGTCGAACCTCCTACGAGCAGTACTTC. Its translation: CSVGDSRTSYEQYF.

This clone was counted once. V and J are TRBV19 and TRBJ1-5, with D maybe TRBD1 (5 bases). V lost 8 bases to trimming and J lost 5 bases, with 19 bases between them. This CDR3 region has 15 residues. Per the germline V gene, CDR1 is LNHDA and CDR2 is SQIVND (reference sequence). CDR3 region: CASANLQGLHQPQHF. CDR3 nucleotide sequence: TGTGCCAGTGCAAACCTTCAGGGACTGCATCAGCCCCAGCATTTT.